This TCR beta chain was identified during a study of blood T cell repertoires in COVID-19. TCRdb's copy holds only in-frame clones and misses some; the assay was immunoSEQ multiplex PCR. The sample holds roughly 230,000 clones, about 80% seen once. Specimen: peripheral blood. The sequence came from a woman in her fifties or sixties with acute or convalescent COVID-19.

The CDR3 DNA sequence: TGTGCCAGCAGGGAACCCTACAGGGGAAGGCCTCGGAATCAGCCCCAGCATTTT. Protein: CASREPYRGRPRNQPQHF. The J gene is TRBJ1-5, the V gene TRBV28; 7 bases map to TRBD1. The CDR3 is 18 residues long. The germline V gene has CDR1 MDHEN and CDR2 SYDVKM. The V segment lost 6 bases and the J segment 4 bases; nucleotides outside the gene matches: 18.